This TCR beta chain emerged from a study of cytomegalovirus exposure and HLA in healthy donors (dated by TCRdb to 2016 to 2017). Broadly, across the study: The roughly 670 repertoires of the first cohort and the 120 validation repertoires were produced on the same platform, according to a later analysis. Besides the first cohort of approximately 710 subjects, a separate validation cohort made up of 120 different subjects was used. To predict cytomegalovirus infection status, the study brought together high-throughput TCR immunosequencing, statistical association of individual TCRs with disease status, and machine learning. The aim of the study was to test whether cataloging public T cell receptors could identify signatures of past pathogen exposure. Broad study findings and their caveats: The study gave a list of 150 to 200 TCR beta chains associated with cytomegalovirus. A few of the identified cytomegalovirus-associated TCR beta chains were confirmed in vitro to be specific for cytomegalovirus antigens. A later analysis had no HLA typing for the validation cohort, so co-occurrence there was scored across all 120 or so repertoires. It was suggested by the authors that the approach could potentially be generalized to other disease states and immunological phenotypes. In a later analysis, TCRs clustered in the first cohort were found to also tend to co-occur in the 130 or so validation repertoires, with around 94% of cluster scores above 0. Most TCR sequences were seen in very few donors, while some public TCRs were found in many individuals. Cytomegalovirus status was reported to be diagnosed by the classifier with high specificity and sensitivity in both the original and validation cohorts.

The donors were included in the validation cohort of 130 or so subjects, a group kept apart from the roughly 670-subject first cohort. Receptor amplification or capture employed the immunoSEQ multiplex PCR assay. Per the original workflow: A statistical classification framework was built for diagnosing cytomegalovirus status from the catalog of TCR beta chain sequences. Sourced from immuneACCESS, this table was stored by TCRdb with only in-frame sequences that have V and J called. A share of the clones is absent; for the studies checked, an unresolved V gene accounts for under half, and the remainder has no known explanation. The D gene and trimming were derived from the DNA, and the V and J assignments and clone size from that table. The sample table records some 250,000 clones; 80% to 95% of these occur just once. The ten largest clones represent approximately 3% of the sample. As concerns this clone: What this receptor recognizes is not known. No much larger clonotype is one base removed from it; base qualities were not supplied.

The germline V gene supplies CDR1 SGHRS and CDR2 YFSETQ. V is cut back by 0 bases and J by 1 base, with 2 bases in the junction unmatched. The CDR3 goes from the cysteine to the phenylalanine over 16 residues. Of all the DNA, just the CDR3 is kept, 48 bases in frame from base 1. Material for sequencing was PBMCs. The chain is encoded by TRBV5-1 joined to TRBJ2-1; TRBD2 agrees with 9 junctional bases. The source of this sequence is a woman aged 30 to 39 in good health and CMV-seronegative. DNA sequence: TGCGCCAGCAGCTTGGCTAGCGGGATTTCCTACAATGAGCAGTTCTTC. Protein translation: CASSLASGISYNEQFF.